Sequencing of this T cell receptor beta chain was carried out in a study of blood T cells in healthy people across ages. Combining a sample-barcoded 5' primer with a J-beta primer mix, a second PCR ran for roughly 6 to 11 cycles. MiXCR was run by TCRdb on the 5' RACE reads, yielding one entry per CDR3 protein. The data contain about 1.7 million distinct CDR3 sequences, about 30% of them singletons. V shed 6 bases, J shed 4 bases, and the junction held 15 bases outside the gene matches. This CDR3 is built from 17 residues. Germline assignment: CDR1 ENHRY and CDR2 SYGVKD. This TCR was sampled from a woman in her 30s in good health. The chain carries TRBV10-3 and TRBJ2-3; TRBD2 aligns across 8 bases. Sequencing used blood. CDR3: CAIRDPTRASGSDTQYF. CDR3 coding DNA: TGTGCCATCAGAGACCCCACCAGGGCTAGCGGGTCAGATACGCAGTATTTT.